The T cell receptor (beta chain) under discussion was sequenced for a study of T-cell reconstitution after alpha-beta-depleted transplantation in children. The germline V and J ends were trimmed by 4 bases and 7 bases, with 20 bases remaining between them. Germline values: CDR1 SGHRS, CDR2 YFSETQ. The CDR3 is made up of 15 amino acids. Comment on this clonotype: Its antigen is not known.

Study-level points and caveats: T-cell counts and diversity at one year following transplant were attributed mainly to newly produced T cells. Expanded graft clones numbering several hundred reportedly gave rise to alpha-beta T cells about two months after transplant. The study traced high day-60 TCRbeta diversity in some patients to surviving recipient T cells and thymic progenitors.

The TCRbeta library incorporated unique molecular identifiers. One entry per CDR3 protein results from TCRdb running MiXCR on the PCR reads. The repertoire holds 200,000 to 250,000 distinct CDR3 sequences, with around 9.9% as singletons. The gene calls are TRBV5-1 and TRBJ2-5; D might be TRBD1 (5 bases). This receptor was taken from a child less than two years old with acute myeloid leukemia, due to receive a stem cell transplant. Sequenced here: PBMCs, sampled before TCRalphabeta/CD19-depleted stem cell transplant. In nucleotides, the CDR3 is TGCGCCAGCAGCACCAGGACACCACGGAAAGGGACCCAGTACTTC. Protein: CASSTRTPRKGTQYF. The whole variable domain, filled in from reference TRBV5-1 and TRBJ2-5, reads KAGVTQTPRYLIKTRGQQVTLSCSPISGHRSVSWYQQTPGQGLQFLFEYFSETQRNKGNFPGRFSGRQFSNSRSEMNVSTLELGDSALYLCASSTRTPRKGTQYFGPGTRLLVL.